Only a few counts were recorded for the clone carrying this TCR beta chain. Its antigen is unidentified. This sample was taken from a study of blood T cells in healthy people across ages. A J-beta primer mix and a sample-barcoded 5' primer were used in a second PCR of about 7 to 12 cycles. Each of the cDNA molecules was tagged by a template-switch adaptor with 12 random nucleotides. TCRdb recomputed calls from the 5' RACE reads with MiXCR, one row per CDR3 protein. The profile shows fewer than 2 million distinct CDR3 sequences, approximately 39% of them singletons. Study-level findings and limits: Since the PBMCs were unsorted, naive and antigen-experienced cells could not be conclusively compared. A greater number of naive CD4+ cells and higher diversity distinguished long-lived donors from aged donors.

The donors, aged about 6 to 95, were healthy Caucasians from Russia. Material: blood. The clonotype was recovered from a human donor in good health.

The CDR3 loop is CATPGQAGGYTF. The CDR3 DNA reads TGTGCCACGCCAGGACAGGCCGGTGGCTACACCTTC. The rearrangement uses TRBV10-3 and TRBJ1-2, with TRBD1 matching over 7 bases. The CDR3 runs to 12 residues. The J segment lost 7 bases and the V segment lost 10 bases, leaving 9 bases of the junction unmatched. The germline V gene has CDR1 ENHRY and CDR2 SYGVKD.